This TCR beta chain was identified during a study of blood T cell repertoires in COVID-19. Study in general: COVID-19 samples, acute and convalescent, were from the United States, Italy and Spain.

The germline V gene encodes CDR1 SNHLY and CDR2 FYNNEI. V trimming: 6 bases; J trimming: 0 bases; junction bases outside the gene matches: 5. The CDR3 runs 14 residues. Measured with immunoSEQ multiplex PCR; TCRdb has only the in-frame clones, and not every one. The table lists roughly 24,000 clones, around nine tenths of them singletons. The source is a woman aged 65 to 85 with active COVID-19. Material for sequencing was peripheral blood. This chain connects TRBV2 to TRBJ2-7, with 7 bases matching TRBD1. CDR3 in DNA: TGTGCCAGCAGGCGTCAGGGGGTCTCCTACGAGCAGTACTTC. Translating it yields CASRRQGVSYEQYF.